A selection of T cell receptor beta chains follows, all from one sample in a study of T cell responses to AZD1222 COVID-19 vaccine. The repertoire was sequenced with immunoSEQ multiplex PCR; TCRdb's copy has only in-frame clones and lacks some. The sample has approximately 50,000 clones, about 80% seen once; the top ten hold roughly 4.9%. The sample here was peripheral blood, taken 28 days after the second AZD1222 dose. Every receptor here comes from an adult who received the AZD1222 COVID-19 vaccine. CDR3s include the opening cysteine and the closing phenylalanine or tryptophan. Fields, in order: V gene, J gene, D gene, CDR3 protein. D genes are given only for firm matches.

TRBV28,TRBJ2-7,TRBD2,CASDRWGGSYEQYF
TRBV19,TRBJ1-6,-,CASSIVDGDSPLHF
TRBV2,TRBJ1-5,-,CASSRVKDQPQHF
TRBV12-2,TRBJ2-7,-,CASRLEGNSYEQYF
TRBV29-1,TRBJ1-2,-,CSVDRGDYGYTF
TRBV5-1,TRBJ2-1,-,CASSPRGPHYNEQFF
TRBV10-1,TRBJ2-7,-,CASSDNYEQYF
TRBV27,TRBJ1-3,-,CASISSGNTIYF
TRBV11-2,TRBJ2-1,TRBD2,CASSSPGTSGRYEQFF
TRBV10-3,TRBJ1-1,-,CAISESEQGSEAFF
TRBV7-2,TRBJ2-5,TRBD1,CASSSWTGKETQYF